What follows are 27 T cell receptor beta chains derived from one specimen sequenced in a study of OX40 agonist ivuxolimab in advanced cancers. The data were produced by immunoSEQ multiplex PCR, yet TCRdb's version contains in-frame clones alone and is incomplete. The sample yields about 68,000 clones, approximately 90% seen once. The material was CD4+ or CD8+ T cells sorted from blood, obtained in a trial of the OX40 agonist ivuxolimab. These receptors were collected from an adult with an advanced solid tumor such as melanoma, head and neck, liver or kidney cancer.

The chain links TRBV11-2 to TRBJ2-3; TRBD2 aligns across 9 bases. Germline V lookup: CDR1 SGHAT, CDR2 FQNNGV. V dropped 5 bases and J dropped 6; count of bases not matched to a gene: 12. This CDR3 comprises 16 residues. The CDR3 sequence is CASSRVASGIRDTQYF. The DNA of the CDR3 is TGTGCCAGCAGCCGAGTGGCTAGCGGGATACGGGATACGCAGTATTTT.

As to this clone: This specimen includes other DNA sequences encoding the same CDR3. The rearrangement uses TRBV7-3 and TRBJ2-2; 10 bases line up with TRBD1. CDR1 SGHTA and CDR2 FQGTGA come from the germline V gene. This CDR3 is 15 amino acids long. Unmatched junction bases numbered 3, after V lost 3 bases and J lost 5 bases. The CDR3 nucleotides read TGTGCCAGCAGCTTGGGGACAGGGGTAACCGGGGAGCTGTTTTTT. Translating gives CASSLGTGVTGELFF. The whole variable domain, filled in from reference TRBV7-3 and TRBJ2-2, reads GAGVSQTPSNKVTEKGKYVELRCDPISGHTALYWYRQSLGQGPEFLIYFQGTGAADDSGLPNDRFFAVRPEGSVSTLKIQRTERGDSAVYLCASSLGTGVTGELFFGEGSRLTVL.

This rearrangement joins TRBV15 to TRBJ2-6; TRBD2 is a possible D gene (5 bases). V gave up 7 bases and J gave up 4 bases, with 17 bases separating them. Germline V lookup: CDR1 LNHNV, CDR2 YYDKDF (reference sequence). The CDR3 is 16 residues long. Here the CDR3 reads CATNRGSSGGANVLTF. As DNA, the CDR3 is TGTGCCACCAATCGGGGTTCGTCGGGAGGGGCCAACGTCCTGACTTTC.

The rearrangement uses TRBV4-2 and TRBJ2-5; a possible D gene is TRBD2 (6 bases). This CDR3 region has 14 residues. Germline V lookup: CDR1 LGHNA, CDR2 YNFKEQ. V lost 0 bases and J 5 bases, leaving 10 bases between the germline ends. CDR3 sequence reads: CASSQDGGAETQYF. The CDR3 DNA follows: TGTGCCAGCAGCCAAGATGGCGGGGCGGAGACCCAGTACTTC.

The V call is TRBV25-1, the J call TRBJ2-7; D is ambiguous. This CDR3 is built from 13 residues. Germline assignment: CDR1 MGHDK and CDR2 SYGVNS. V was pared by 4 bases and J by 2 bases, with 9 bases between. Here the CDR3 DNA reads TGTGCCAGCAGTGCTGGCGGTCCCTACGAGCAGTACTTC. Encoded protein: CASSAGGPYEQYF.

The chain employs TRBV12-5 and TRBJ1-3; no clear D. The germline gives CDR1 LGHNT, CDR2 FRNRAP. Trimming took off 0 bases at V and 0 bases at J, with 6 bases between the two ends. This CDR3 has 15 residues. The CDR3 reads CASGLVGPSGNTIYF. The CDR3 bases are TGTGCTAGTGGTTTGGTTGGTCCCTCTGGAAACACCATATATTTT. The full variable domain, rest sourced from reference TRBV12-5 and TRBJ1-3, is DARVTQTPRHKVTEMGQEVTMRCQPILGHNTVFWYRQTMMQGLELLAYFRNRAPLDDSGMPKDRFSAEMPDATLATLKIQPSEPRDSAVYFCASGLVGPSGNTIYFGEGSWLTVV.

The chain recombines TRBV4-2 with TRBJ2-3; 12 positions match TRBD1. J lost 4 bases, V lost 3 bases, and 5 bases had no gene match. The CDR3 length is 16 residues. Germline values: CDR1 LGHNA, CDR2 YNFKEQ. CDR3 sequence: CASSQGQGARSDTQYF. In DNA, the CDR3 is TGTGCCAGCAGCCAGGGACAGGGGGCGCGTTCAGATACGCAGTATTTT.

The V and J genes are TRBV11-2 and TRBJ2-5; TRBD2 agrees at 7 bases. The CDR3 is made up of 15 amino acids. Germline V gene lookup returns CDR1 SGHAT and CDR2 FQNNGV. V was pared by 5 bases and J by 2 bases, with 8 bases of the junction left unmatched. The CDR3: CASSLSGLGQETQYF. The CDR3 nucleotides read TGTGCCAGCAGCCTTAGCGGGTTGGGTCAAGAGACCCAGTACTTC.

The V and J genes are TRBV13 and TRBJ2-3, with D tentatively TRBD2 (5 bases). This CDR3 has 16 residues. CDR1 is PRHDT and CDR2 is FYEKMQ in the germline V gene (reference sequence). V lost 6 bases to trimming and J lost 3 bases, with 19 bases between them. In DNA, the CDR3 is TGTGCCAGCAGATCCCTTGGCGGGTTCAAAACAGATACGCAGTATTTT. Protein sequence: CASRSLGGFKTDTQYF. The whole variable domain, filled in from reference TRBV13 and TRBJ2-3, reads AAGVIQSPRHLIKEKRETATLKCYPIPRHDTVYWYQQGPGQDPQFLISFYEKMQSDKGSIPDRFSAQQFSDYHSELNMSSLELGDSALYFCASRSLGGFKTDTQYFGPGTRLTVL.

In the case of this clone: The germline gene is not matched at one end of the junction; a read error may be the cause. The J gene is TRBJ2-7, the V gene TRBV7-9; 11 bases agree with TRBD2. Germline CDR1 is SEHNR and CDR2 is FQNEAQ (reference sequence). The CDR3 contains 13 residues. The CDR3 DNA follows: TGTGCCAGCAGATTAGCGGGAGGGGACGAGCAGTACTTC. This codes for CASRLAGGDEQYF.

The rearrangement uses TRBV7-9 and TRBJ2-5; a weak D match, TRBD1 (6 bases). Trimming cost V 3 bases and J 4 bases, with 9 bases left between them. This CDR3 is 13 amino acids long. Germline CDR1 SEHNR, CDR2 FQNEAQ (reference sequence). The CDR3 is CASSFRGLETQYF. The DNA for the CDR3 is TGTGCCAGCAGCTTCAGGGGCTTAGAGACCCAGTACTTC.

The J gene is TRBJ2-7, the V gene TRBV6-1, with 11 bases identical to TRBD2. CDR3 length equals 15 residues. Germline CDR1 MNHNS, CDR2 SASEGT. Losses at the gene ends were 0 bases for V and 10 bases for J; bases not matched to a gene: 8. CDR3 sequence (DNA): TGTGCCAGCAGTGAAGCCGGGACTAGCGGAAGAGCCCAGTACTTC. Encoded protein: CASSEAGTSGRAQYF.

This rearrangement joins TRBV19 to TRBJ1-5; no reliable D call. Between the trimmed V and J ends, which lost 3 bases and 6 bases, there was a span of 12 bases. The germline CDR1 and CDR2 sequences are LNHDA and SQIVND (reference sequence). The CDR3 is 14 amino acids. The CDR3 loop is CASSMSGVAQPQHF. For the CDR3, the DNA is TGTGCCAGTAGTATGAGTGGGGTAGCTCAGCCCCAGCATTTT.

CDR3 region: CASRYTGQGRSGNTIYF. For the CDR3, the DNA is TGTGCCAGCAGGTACACAGGACAGGGGAGATCTGGAAACACCATATATTTT. The chain has TRBV7-2 and TRBJ1-3; TRBD1 agrees at 9 bases. CDR3 length: 17 residues. Germline CDR1 and CDR2: SGHTA and FQGNSA. V dropped 6 bases and J dropped 1; count of bases not matched to a gene: 10.

The chain is built from TRBV5-6 and TRBJ2-7; no clear D. Trimming left V 4 bases short and J 9 bases short, with 14 bases between. CDR1 and CDR2 from the germline V gene are SGHDT and YYEEEE. The CDR3 has 12 amino acids. The CDR3 sequence: CASSPHTLGQYF. DNA for the CDR3: TGTGCCAGCAGCCCCCATACTCTCGGGCAGTACTTC.

This sequence joins TRBV4-2 and TRBJ2-3; 7 nucleotides match TRBD1. CDR1 LGHNA and CDR2 YNFKEQ come from the germline V gene. This CDR3 is 16 amino acids long. Trimming at V came to 4 bases and at J to 0 bases, leaving 7 bases not matched to a gene. CDR3 residues: CASSPLPGQSTDTQYF. CDR3 DNA: TGTGCCAGCAGCCCCCTACCGGGACAGAGCACAGATACGCAGTATTTT.

The chain is built from TRBV5-1 and TRBJ1-1; possibly TRBD1 for D (5 bases). The V end was cut by 0 bases, the J end by 2 bases, with 8 bases between. The CDR3 runs to 14 residues. In germline, CDR1 is SGHRS, CDR2 YFSETQ. The CDR3 spells CASSLGQPNTEAFF. The CDR3 DNA reads TGCGCCAGCAGCTTGGGACAGCCAAACACTGAAGCTTTCTTT.

The chain links TRBV7-2 to TRBJ2-1; 7 nucleotides align to TRBD2. The germline CDR1 and CDR2 sequences are SGHTA and FQGNSA. The CDR3 loop spans 13 amino acids. V gave up 5 bases and J gave up 14 bases; unmatched junction bases: 12. DNA for the CDR3: TGTGCCAGCAGCCAGGAGGTAGGGAGGGCCGAGTTCTTC. Amino acid sequence: CASSQEVGRAEFF.

The V gene is TRBV6-6, the J gene TRBJ2-1; tentatively, D is TRBD2 (5 bases). The V end was cut by 4 bases, the J end by 6 bases, with 10 bases between. Looked up from germline, CDR1 is MNHNY and CDR2 is SVGAGI (reference sequence). There are 13 residues in the CDR3. This chain's CDR3 is CASSSTAGNEQFF. The CDR3 DNA is TGTGCCAGCAGTTCTACTGCGGGCAATGAGCAGTTCTTC.

V usage is TRBV9 and J usage is TRBJ2-5; D is unresolved. Looked up from germline, CDR1 is SGDLS and CDR2 is YYNGEE. This CDR3 is 14 amino acids long. Trimming took 0 bases from V and 5 from J, leaving 11 bases between them. The CDR3 loop reads CASSVDSLWETQYF. In DNA form, the CDR3 reads TGTGCCAGCAGCGTAGACAGTCTCTGGGAGACCCAGTACTTC.

CDR3 DNA: TGTGCCAGCTCACCTAGCGTTTACAATGAGCAGTTCTTC. Its translation is CASSPSVYNEQFF. The chain links TRBV18 to TRBJ2-1; tentatively, D is TRBD2 (5 bases). The CDR3 spans 13 residues. V was clipped by 3 bases and J by 4 bases, with 7 bases between them. Germline V gene data show CDR1 as KGHSH and CDR2 as LQKENI.

This rearrangement joins TRBV16 to TRBJ2-1; TRBD2 matches 12 bases. Germline loops: CDR1 KGHSY, CDR2 FQNENV. With 0 bases clipped from V and 5 bases from J, the junction kept 5 bases outside the gene matches. There are 17 residues in the CDR3. In DNA, the CDR3 is TGTGCCAGCAGCCAATCTCTAGCGGGAGGGTTCCACAATGAGCAGTTCTTC. Amino acid sequence: CASSQSLAGGFHNEQFF.

V gene TRBV4-1 combines with J gene TRBJ2-5; D is possibly TRBD1 (5 bases). The DNA end is more similar to TRBJ2-7, so the J call may be wrong. The CDR3 has 15 residues. CDR1 MGHRA and CDR2 YSYEKL come from the germline V gene. The DNA for the CDR3 is TGCGCCAGCAGCCAAGAAACAGGCCGGAGCTACGAGCAGTACTTC. This codes for CASSQETGRSYEQYF.

This chain uses TRBV15 with TRBJ2-6; D may be TRBD2 (6 bases). Trimming pared 1 base from V and 0 bases from J, leaving 13 bases between. The CDR3 extends over 18 amino acids. Per germline, CDR1 LNHNV and CDR2 YYDKDF (reference sequence). The CDR3 nucleotides are TGTGCCACCAGCAGAGCACCGGGAGCGGGCTCTGGGGCCAACGTCCTGACTTTC. This codes for CATSRAPGAGSGANVLTF.

The chain joins TRBV19 to TRBJ1-5, with D possibly being TRBD1 (5 bases). The V gene's germline CDR1 is LNHDA and CDR2 SQIVND (reference sequence). The germline V and J ends were trimmed by 6 bases and 3 bases, with 12 bases remaining between them. This CDR3 is 14 amino acids long. In nucleotides, the CDR3 is TGTGCCAGTAGCATCGACAGAAACAATCAGCCCCAGCATTTT. Encoded protein: CASSIDRNNQPQHF.

The V call is TRBV25-1, the J call TRBJ2-3, with no clear D. The germline V and J ends were trimmed by 4 bases and 4 bases, with 12 bases remaining between them. CDR1 is MGHDK and CDR2 is SYGVNS in the germline V gene. The CDR3 contains 14 residues. The CDR3 bases are TGTGCCAGCAGTGCACCGGGCAAGCCAGATACGCAGTATTTT. It translates to CASSAPGKPDTQYF.

This chain links TRBV23-1 with TRBJ1-5, with D possibly matching TRBD1 (6 bases). TRBV23-1 belongs to the ORF category, with a function that is uncertain. V lost 3 bases, J lost 7 bases, and 13 bases lay in between. The length of the CDR3 is 14 residues. The CDR3 region is CASSQHRVGQPQHF. As DNA, the CDR3 is TGCGCCAGCAGTCAGCACAGGGTGGGACAGCCCCAGCATTTT.